Listed below are T cell receptor beta chains from one sample, sequenced in a study of blood T cell repertoires in COVID-19. Clones were sequenced by immunoSEQ multiplex PCR, and TCRdb holds only the in-frame ones, with some missing. The sample consists of about 78,000 clones, less than 95% of them appearing once. Sequencing was done on a sample of peripheral blood. These receptor sequences come from a woman in her forties or fifties in a cohort sampled during active COVID-19. Both conserved end residues are part of each CDR3. Each record gives: D gene, V gene, J gene, clone size, CDR3 protein. D genes are given only for firm matches. Not every row has a clone size; where given, it reads once, few, many or a size class.

D gene: NA; V gene: TRBV28; J gene: TRBJ2-6; clone size: many; CDR3 protein: CASRVAGALSSGANVLTF
D gene: TRBD1; V gene: TRBV24-1; J gene: TRBJ1-1; clone size: NA; CDR3 protein: CATSDLDRGLGAFF
D gene: TRBD2; V gene: TRBV18; J gene: TRBJ2-1; clone size: NA; CDR3 protein: CASSPSSGSYNEQFF
D gene: NA; V gene: TRBV20-1; J gene: TRBJ2-7; clone size: NA; CDR3 protein: CSATGHEQYF
D gene: TRBD1; V gene: TRBV6-5; J gene: TRBJ1-5; clone size: NA; CDR3 protein: CASQPDRDNQPQHF
D gene: TRBD1; V gene: TRBV5-3; J gene: TRBJ1-4; clone size: NA; CDR3 protein: CARSCRTGLSTNEKLFF
D gene: TRBD2; V gene: TRBV10-3; J gene: TRBJ2-1; clone size: once; CDR3 protein: CAISEGGSGRGDGEQFF
D gene: TRBD2; V gene: TRBV6-5; J gene: TRBJ2-7; clone size: NA; CDR3 protein: CASSAGVAGLREQYF
D gene: TRBD1; V gene: TRBV14; J gene: TRBJ1-2; clone size: NA; CDR3 protein: CASSQATGGRYTF
D gene: NA; V gene: TRBV6-6; J gene: TRBJ2-3; clone size: NA; CDR3 protein: CASSPQLETDTQYF
D gene: NA; V gene: TRBV28; J gene: TRBJ1-2; clone size: NA; CDR3 protein: CASSPSTGVYGYTF
D gene: TRBD1; V gene: TRBV27; J gene: TRBJ1-5; clone size: NA; CDR3 protein: CAKRPRDRGRGQPQHF
D gene: TRBD2; V gene: TRBV3-1/TRBV3-2; J gene: TRBJ2-3; clone size: NA; CDR3 protein: CASSQGGSDTQYF
D gene: NA; V gene: TRBV12-3/TRBV12-4; J gene: TRBJ1-5; clone size: NA; CDR3 protein: CASSLIRDQPQHF
D gene: NA; V gene: TRBV18; J gene: TRBJ2-5; clone size: NA; CDR3 protein: CASSPSRGAGETQYF
D gene: NA; V gene: TRBV30; J gene: TRBJ1-1; clone size: NA; CDR3 protein: CAWRGAALTEAFF
D gene: TRBD2; V gene: TRBV27; J gene: TRBJ2-5; clone size: NA; CDR3 protein: CASSPGGLAGGQETQYF
D gene: NA; V gene: TRBV30; J gene: TRBJ2-7; clone size: NA; CDR3 protein: CAWSQGIFSLSPSSYEQYF
D gene: TRBD1; V gene: TRBV9; J gene: TRBJ1-4; clone size: NA; CDR3 protein: CASSAGGTDEKLFF
D gene: TRBD2; V gene: TRBV5-1; J gene: TRBJ2-7; clone size: NA; CDR3 protein: CASCGGGGGPYEQYF
D gene: NA; V gene: TRBV14; J gene: TRBJ2-1; clone size: NA; CDR3 protein: CASSPDSYNEQFF